This TCR beta chain was sequenced in a study of blood T cell repertoires in COVID-19. Patients at the Seattle site were enrolled during active infection and followed longitudinally. This table comes from immunoSEQ multiplex PCR, and its TCRdb copy is limited to in-frame clones, with some not included. The top ten hold just over 2.5% of the sample, which has roughly 260,000 clones, about 91% seen once. Germline V gene sequence: CDR1 SQVTM, CDR2 ANQGSEA. The V gene end was trimmed by 6 bases and the J gene end by 0 bases; junction bases not matched to a gene: 2. CDR3 length: 15 residues. Material: peripheral blood. The chain links TRBV29-1 to TRBJ2-2, with 12 bases identical to TRBD2. The origin of this receptor is a young adult with COVID-19, enrolled during active disease. CDR3 residues: CSVGLAGSNTGELFF. CDR3 in DNA: TGCAGCGTGGGACTAGCGGGCTCGAACACCGGGGAGCTGTTTTTT.